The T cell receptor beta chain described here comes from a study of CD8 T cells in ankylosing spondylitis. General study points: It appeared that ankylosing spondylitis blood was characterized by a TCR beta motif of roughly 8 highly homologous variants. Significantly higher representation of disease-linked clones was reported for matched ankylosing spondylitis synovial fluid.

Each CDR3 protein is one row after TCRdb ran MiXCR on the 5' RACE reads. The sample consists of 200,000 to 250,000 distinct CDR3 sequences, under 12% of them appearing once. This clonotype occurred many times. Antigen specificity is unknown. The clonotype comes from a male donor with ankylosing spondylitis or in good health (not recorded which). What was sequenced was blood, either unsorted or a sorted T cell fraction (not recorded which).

CDR3 loop: CASSLDPSGSYEQYF. In nucleotides, the CDR3 is TGCGCCAGCAGCTTGGATCCCTCGGGCTCCTACGAGCAGTACTTC. V and J are TRBV5-1 and TRBJ2-7; D ambiguous. CDR1 and CDR2 from the germline V gene are SGHRS and YFSETQ. The CDR3 extends over 15 amino acids. V was cut by 0 bases and J by 0 bases, with 10 bases left in between.